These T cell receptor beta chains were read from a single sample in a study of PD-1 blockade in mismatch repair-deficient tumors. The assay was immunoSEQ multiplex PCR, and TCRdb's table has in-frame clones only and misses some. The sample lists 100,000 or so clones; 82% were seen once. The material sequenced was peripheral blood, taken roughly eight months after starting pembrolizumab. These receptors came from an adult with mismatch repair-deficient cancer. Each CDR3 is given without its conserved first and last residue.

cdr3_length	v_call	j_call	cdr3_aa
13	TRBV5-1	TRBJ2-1	ASSLVGITYNEQF
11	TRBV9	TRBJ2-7	ASSVGTHYEQY
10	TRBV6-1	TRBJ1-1	ASSWDWAEAF
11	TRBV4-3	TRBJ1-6	ASSQGANSPLH
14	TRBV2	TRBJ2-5	ASSELAGGPGETQY
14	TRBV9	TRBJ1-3	ASSVAAVNSGNTIY
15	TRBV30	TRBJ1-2	AWSVIGGRLANYGYT
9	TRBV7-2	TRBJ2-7	ASSFTYEQY
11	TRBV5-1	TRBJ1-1	ASSLGTGTEAF
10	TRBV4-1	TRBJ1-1	ASSPWTGIAF
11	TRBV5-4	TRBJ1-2	ASSLEQGYGYT
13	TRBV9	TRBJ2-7	ASSVGLAGVFEQY
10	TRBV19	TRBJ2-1	ASMKGVDEQF
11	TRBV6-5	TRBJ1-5	ASRFRMDQPQH
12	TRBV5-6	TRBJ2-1	ASSLAVLDNEQF
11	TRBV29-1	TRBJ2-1	SSRRGGSNEQF
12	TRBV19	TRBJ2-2	ASKEGGNTGELF
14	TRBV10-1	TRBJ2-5	ASSESASGGAETQY
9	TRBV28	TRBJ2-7	ASSWANSQY
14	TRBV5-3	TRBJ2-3	ARSFQGAPSTDTQY
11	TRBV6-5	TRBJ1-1	ASNQGANTEAF
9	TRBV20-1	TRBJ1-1	SAIKNTEAF
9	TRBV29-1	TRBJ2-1	SVGTYNEQF
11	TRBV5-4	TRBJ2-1	ASSLVGPNEQF
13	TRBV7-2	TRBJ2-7	ASSLMVAAPYEQY
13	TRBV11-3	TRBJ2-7	ASSARDRSSYEQY
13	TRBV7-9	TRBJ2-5	ASSPTSGSHETQY
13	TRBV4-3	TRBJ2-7	ASSQVRNGAYEQY
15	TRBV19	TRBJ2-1	ASTPTMVLAYFNEQF
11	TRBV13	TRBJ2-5	ASSLKGSETQY
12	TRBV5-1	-	ASSLERTRDEQY
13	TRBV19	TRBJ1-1	ASSRTGAPNTEAF
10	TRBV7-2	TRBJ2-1	ASSLIRNEQF
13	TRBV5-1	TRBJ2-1	ASRGSGSPYNEQF
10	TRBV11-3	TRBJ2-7	ASSWYTVEQY
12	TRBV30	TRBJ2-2	AWSRQGAAGELF
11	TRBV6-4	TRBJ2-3	ASAIRAADTQY
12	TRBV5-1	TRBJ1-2	ASSLGTGSDGYT
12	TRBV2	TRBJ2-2	ASSPSVNTGELF
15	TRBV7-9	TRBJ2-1	ASSTTGLAGGSNEQF